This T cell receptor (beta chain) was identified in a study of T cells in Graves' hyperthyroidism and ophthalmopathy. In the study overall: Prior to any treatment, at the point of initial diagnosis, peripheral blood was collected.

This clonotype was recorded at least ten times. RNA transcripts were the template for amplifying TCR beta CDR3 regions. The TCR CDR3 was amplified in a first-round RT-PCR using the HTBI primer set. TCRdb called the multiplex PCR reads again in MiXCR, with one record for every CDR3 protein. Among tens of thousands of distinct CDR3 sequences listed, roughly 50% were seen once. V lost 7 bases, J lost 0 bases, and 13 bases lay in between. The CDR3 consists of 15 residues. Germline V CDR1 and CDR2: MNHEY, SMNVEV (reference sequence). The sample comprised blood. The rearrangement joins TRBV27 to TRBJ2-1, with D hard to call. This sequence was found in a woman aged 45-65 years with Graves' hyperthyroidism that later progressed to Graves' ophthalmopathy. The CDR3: CASIGRLSSYNEQFF. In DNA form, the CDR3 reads TGTGCCAGCATTGGGCGTTTGAGCTCCTACAATGAGCAGTTCTTC.